Reported below is one T cell receptor beta chain. Its cognate antigen is unknown. These data originate in a study of beta chain features in type 1 diabetes. Whole-study results and caveats: The study found that naive, central memory and Treg TCRB repertoires appeared more similar in patients than in healthy donors. Reads derived from cDNA could over-represent cells showing high TCR expression. Shorter TCRB CDR3s, moderately but significantly so, marked every one of the four CD4+ subsets in Type 1 diabetes patients. VDJ junctions from patients with type 1 diabetes contained fewer insertions and more deletions.

This CDR3 spans 14 amino acids. Trimming took off 5 bases at V and 0 bases at J, with 10 bases between the two ends. The germline V gene encodes CDR1 SEHNR and CDR2 FQNEAQ (reference sequence). Since all of the isolated RNA was reverse transcribed, expressed TCRB transcripts were what got sequenced. TCRdb keeps only in-frame clones here, not all; method: immunoSEQ multiplex PCR. Of 630,000 or so clones detected, roughly an eighth appear once; the ten largest clones hold just under 0.04%. The receptor comes from a man aged 18 to 29 with type 1 diabetes. Material: naive CD4+ T cells from blood. The V and J genes are TRBV7-9 and TRBJ1-2, with a weak D call TRBD1 (5 bases). DNA for the CDR3: TGTGCCAGCAGCCCCGGACAAACTAACTATGGCTACACCTTC. This gives the protein CASSPGQTNYGYTF.